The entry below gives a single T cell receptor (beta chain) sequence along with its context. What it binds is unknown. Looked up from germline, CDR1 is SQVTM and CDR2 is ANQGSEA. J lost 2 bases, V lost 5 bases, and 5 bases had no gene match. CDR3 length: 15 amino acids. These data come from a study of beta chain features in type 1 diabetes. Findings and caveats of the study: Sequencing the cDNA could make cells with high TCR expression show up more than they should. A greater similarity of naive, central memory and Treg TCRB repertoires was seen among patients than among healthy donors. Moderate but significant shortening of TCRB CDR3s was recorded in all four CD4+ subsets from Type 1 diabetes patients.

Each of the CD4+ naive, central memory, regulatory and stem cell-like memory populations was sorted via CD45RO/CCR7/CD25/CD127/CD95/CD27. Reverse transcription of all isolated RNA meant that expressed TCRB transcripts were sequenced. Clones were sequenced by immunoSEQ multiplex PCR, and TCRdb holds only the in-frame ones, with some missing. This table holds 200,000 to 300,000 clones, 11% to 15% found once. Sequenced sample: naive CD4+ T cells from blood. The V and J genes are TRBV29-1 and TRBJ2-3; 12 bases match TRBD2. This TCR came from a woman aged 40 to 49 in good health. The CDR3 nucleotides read TGCAGCGTTTCAGGACTAGCGGGGTACACAGATACGCAGTATTTT. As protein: CSVSGLAGYTDTQYF.